Presented here are 22 T cell receptor beta chains from one specimen sequenced in a study of human T cells and chemical hapten exposure (dated by TCRdb to 2020 to 2022). The library was obtained by RACE. Instrument used: NextSeq 500. TCRdb ran its own pipeline on the public reads, namely fastp trimming at Q25 and MiXCR clone calling, and kept in-frame beta chains. A single entry per CDR3 protein holds the most common genes and DNA from its merged rows. The sample profile shows about 360,000 distinct CDR3 sequences; approximately 4.4% of them were found once. The ten largest clones capture roughly 2.4% of the sample. The time point label of this sample denotes: patch test 1, 2 weeks after DPC sensitization. The treatment or condition tag for this specimen amounts to: therapeutic diphenylcyclopropenone sensitization with weekly scalp DPC. The sequenced sample was whole blood, obtained in connection with sensitization to the hapten diphenylcyclopropenone (DPC). These receptors all stem from a woman in her 50s with alopecia areata. Some clones in this sample may be carry-over from other donors' samples.

This clonotype occurred many times. This chain links TRBV28 with TRBJ2-3, with TRBD1 matching 8 bases. V shed 6 bases and J 2 bases; nucleotides not matched to a gene: 7. The CDR3 consists of 15 residues. Looked up from germline, CDR1 is MDHEN and CDR2 is SYDVKM. This chain's CDR3 is CASRPGQGYTDTQYF. The CDR3, as DNA: TGTGCCAGCAGGCCCGGACAGGGATACACAGATACGCAGTATTTT.

This clonotype was recorded at least ten times. The V gene is TRBV4-1, the J gene TRBJ2-3; tentative D call: TRBD2 (6 bases). Trimming took off 4 bases at V and 6 bases at J, with 11 bases between the two ends. Per germline, CDR1 MGHRA and CDR2 YSYEKL. The CDR3 is 13 amino acids. The CDR3 nucleotides read TGCGCCAGCAGCCCTCTAAGCGGGGATACGCAGTATTTT. This gives the protein CASSPLSGDTQYF.

With respect to this clonotype: This may stem from a read error, because a much larger clone lies one nucleotide away. The V call is TRBV3-1, the J call TRBJ2-7; D is unresolved. CDR1 and CDR2 from the germline V gene are LGHDT and YNNKEL (reference sequence). Trimming cost V 1 base and J 0 bases, with 10 bases left between them. This CDR3 spans 15 amino acids. CDR3 in DNA: TGTGCCAGCAGCCAAGGCCCCCGGCGCTCCTACGAGCAGTACTTC. Residues: CASSQGPRRSYEQYF.

The chain carries TRBV20-1 and TRBJ2-3; tentatively, D is TRBD2 (6 bases). This CDR3 region has 15 residues. The germline V gene has CDR1 DFQATT and CDR2 SNEGSKA (reference sequence). Trimming shortened V by 1 base and J by 0 bases, and 11 bases separated the two germline ends. The CDR3 region has the DNA TGCAGTGCTAGAGGCCCCGGGACTAGCACAGATACGCAGTATTTT. This codes for CSARGPGTSTDTQYF.

V is TRBV27 and J is TRBJ2-6; TRBD1 is a possible D gene (5 bases). The germline CDR1 and CDR2 sequences are MNHEY and SMNVEV (reference sequence). V was clipped by 1 base and J by 3 bases, with 13 bases between them. The CDR3 contains 17 residues. The CDR3: CASSLWGRQDGANVLTF. CDR3 nucleotides: TGTGCCAGCAGTTTATGGGGCCGCCAGGATGGGGCCAACGTCCTGACTTTC. Variable domain in full (rest from reference TRBV27 and TRBJ2-6): EAQVTQNPRYLITVTGKKLTVTCSQNMNHEYMSWYRQDPGLGLRQIYYSMNVEVTDKGDVPEGYKVSRKEKRNFPLILESPSPNQTSLYFCASSLWGRQDGANVLTFGAGSRLTVL.

In this sample, this clonotype turned up a few times. This sequence joins TRBV20-1 and TRBJ2-1; D gene unclear. CDR1 DFQATT and CDR2 SNEGSKA come from the germline V gene (reference sequence). The CDR3 contains 13 residues. V lost 6 bases and J 0 bases, leaving 9 bases between the germline ends. DNA of the CDR3: TGCAGTGCATGGGTTACCTCCTACAATGAGCAGTTCTTC. This encodes CSAWVTSYNEQFF.

The rearrangement links TRBV27 to TRBJ2-7, with D maybe TRBD1 (5 bases). V dropped 5 bases and J dropped 2 bases, with 13 bases sitting between them. There are 14 residues in the CDR3. Germline loops: CDR1 MNHEY, CDR2 SMNVEV (reference sequence). The CDR3 is CASSPSLGPYEQYF. The CDR3 coding sequence is TGTGCCAGCAGTCCTAGTTTGGGGCCCTACGAGCAGTACTTC.

This clonotype appeared a few times. V is TRBV3-1 and J is TRBJ1-5, with 11 bases aligning to TRBD1. Per germline, CDR1 LGHDT and CDR2 YNNKEL (reference sequence). CDR3 length equals 16 residues. V trimming: 3 bases; J trimming: 8 bases; junction bases outside the gene matches: 9. The chain's CDR3 is CASSHRGQGAIEPQHF. The CDR3, as DNA: TGTGCCAGCAGCCACCGCGGACAGGGGGCGATTGAGCCCCAGCATTTT.

This clonotype was observed at least ten times. CDR3 protein: CASSPDRTYGYTF. CDR3 DNA: TGTGCCAGCAGCCCGGACAGGACCTATGGCTACACCTTC. The V gene is TRBV6-1, the J gene TRBJ1-2; 7 nucleotides match TRBD1. The V gene's germline CDR1 is MNHNS and CDR2 SASEGT. The CDR3 is made up of 13 amino acids. V dropped 6 bases and J dropped 4; count of bases not matched to a gene: 5.

This clonotype was seen a handful of times. CDR3 nucleotides: TGTGCCAGCAGTTTATTGGACAGGGGGTATGGCTACACCTTC. Translation: CASSLLDRGYGYTF. J is TRBJ1-2 and V is TRBV28, with 10 bases identical to TRBD1. The trim removed 1 base at V and 5 bases at J, leaving 1 base unmatched. This CDR3 contains 14 residues. Germline V gene lookup returns CDR1 MDHEN and CDR2 SYDVKM.

This clonotype occurred many times. This sequence joins TRBV3-1 and TRBJ2-3, with 7 bases that match TRBD2. This CDR3 contains 17 residues. V lost 4 bases and J lost 0; bases outside the gene matches: 10. Germline loops: CDR1 LGHDT, CDR2 YNNKEL (reference sequence). CDR3 residues: CASSPLGAGYSTDTQYF. The CDR3 DNA follows: TGTGCCAGCAGCCCGTTGGGAGCGGGATATAGCACAGATACGCAGTATTTT.

This clonotype showed up many times. The chain uses TRBV10-3 and TRBJ2-6, with 8 bases lining up with TRBD1. The CDR3 spans 19 residues. J was trimmed by 1 base and V by 2 bases; bases with no gene match: 10. Germline values: CDR1 ENHRY, CDR2 SYGVKD. The CDR3 nucleotides read TGTGCCATCAGTGAGCGGTGGGCAGGGGGCCAATCTGGGGCCAACGTCCTGACTTTC. Translating it yields CAISERWAGGQSGANVLTF.

In its sample, this clonotype was seen many times. The J gene is TRBJ2-7, the V gene TRBV12-2; TRBD1 is the table's D call, not checked against the DNA. TRBV12-2 is designated a pseudogene. The CDR3 runs 16 residues. CDR3 region: CASRLAFPGGVLEQYF. In nucleotides, the CDR3 is TGTGCAAGTCGCTTAGCGTTTCCAGGGGGGGTCCTCGAGCAGTACTTC.

The table lists this clonotype with many counts. This chain uses TRBV7-2 with TRBJ2-3; D is uncertain. Trimming left V 3 bases short and J 2 bases short, with 6 bases between. The CDR3 spans 13 residues. Germline V lookup: CDR1 SGHTA, CDR2 FQGNSA. The CDR3 nucleotides are TGTGCCAGCAGCTTTTACTTCACAGATACGCAGTATTTT. Translation: CASSFYFTDTQYF.

Ten or more counts support this clonotype. The CDR3 DNA sequence: TGCGCCAGCAGCCAAGTTACGATCCAGGGAGGCGGAAACACCATATATTTT. It specifies CASSQVTIQGGGNTIYF. V and J are TRBV4-1 and TRBJ1-3, with D maybe TRBD1 (5 bases). V was cut by 1 base and J by 4 bases, with 17 bases left in between. Germline V lookup: CDR1 MGHRA, CDR2 YSYEKL. This CDR3 region has 17 residues.

Ten or more counts support this clonotype. The chain has TRBV27 and TRBJ2-3; D is unclear. The CDR3 runs to 14 residues. Germline CDR1 reads MNHEY; CDR2 reads SMNVEV (reference sequence). Trimming removed 2 bases at V and 2 bases at J, with 8 bases between. CDR3: CASSLTRPTDTQYF. CDR3 in DNA: TGTGCCAGCAGTTTAACCCGACCCACAGATACGCAGTATTTT.

This clonotype has a handful of counts. The genes are TRBV12-3 or TRBV12-4 and TRBJ2-3; unclear D gene. Trimming took off 6 bases at V and 6 bases at J, with 16 bases between the two ends. The CDR3 is 14 amino acids. The CDR3 spells CASSTGPLGDTQYF. CDR3 coding DNA: TGTGCCAGCAGCACCGGGCCTCTGGGGGATACGCAGTATTTT.

V and J are TRBV7-8 and TRBJ1-5; 7 bases fit TRBD1. CDR1 is SGHVS and CDR2 is FQNEAQ in the germline V gene. The ends lost 5 bases at V and 5 bases at J; junction bases unmatched: 12. CDR3 length equals 16 residues. CDR3 sequence reads: CASSPRWRGRDQPQHF. For the CDR3, the DNA is TGTGCCAGCAGCCCGCGGTGGAGGGGGCGCGATCAGCCCCAGCATTTT.

This clonotype was seen more than once but under ten times. This sequence joins TRBV7-2 and TRBJ2-5, with D possibly called TRBD1 or TRBD2 (6 bases each). The V end lost 4 bases, the J end lost 9 bases, and 18 bases lay between the germline ends. In germline, CDR1 is SGHTA, CDR2 FQGNSA. This CDR3 comprises 14 residues. For the CDR3, the DNA is TGTGCCAGCAGCTACGGGGGCCCACCCAGGTCCCAGTACTTC. It is translated as CASSYGGPPRSQYF.

The sample holds many counts of this clonotype. This chain links TRBV29-1 with TRBJ2-6, with D unresolved. V was pared by 1 base and J by 1 base, with 5 bases between. In germline, CDR1 is SQVTM, CDR2 ANQGSEA. The CDR3 runs 14 residues. The CDR3 reads CSVEGLSGANVLTF. CDR3 nucleotides: TGCAGCGTTGAAGGGCTTTCTGGGGCCAACGTCCTGACTTTC.

This clonotype was recorded at least ten times. The rearrangement joins TRBV7-2 to TRBJ1-2, with D perhaps TRBD1 (5 bases). Trimming took off 1 base at V and 2 bases at J, with 8 bases between the two ends. The germline CDR1 and CDR2 sequences are SGHTA and FQGNSA. This CDR3 has 14 residues. The CDR3 DNA reads TGTGCCAGCAGCTTAGAGGCAGGGAACTATGGCTACACCTTC. Translating gives CASSLEAGNYGYTF.

This clonotype was counted at least ten times. This rearrangement joins TRBV4-1 to TRBJ2-1; D is ambiguous. V lost 3 bases, J lost 7 bases, and 16 bases lay in between. Germline values: CDR1 MGHRA, CDR2 YSYEKL. The CDR3 has 15 residues. CDR3 loop: CASSQGPGIINEQFF. CDR3 DNA: TGCGCCAGCAGCCAGGGTCCAGGTATTATAAATGAGCAGTTCTTC.